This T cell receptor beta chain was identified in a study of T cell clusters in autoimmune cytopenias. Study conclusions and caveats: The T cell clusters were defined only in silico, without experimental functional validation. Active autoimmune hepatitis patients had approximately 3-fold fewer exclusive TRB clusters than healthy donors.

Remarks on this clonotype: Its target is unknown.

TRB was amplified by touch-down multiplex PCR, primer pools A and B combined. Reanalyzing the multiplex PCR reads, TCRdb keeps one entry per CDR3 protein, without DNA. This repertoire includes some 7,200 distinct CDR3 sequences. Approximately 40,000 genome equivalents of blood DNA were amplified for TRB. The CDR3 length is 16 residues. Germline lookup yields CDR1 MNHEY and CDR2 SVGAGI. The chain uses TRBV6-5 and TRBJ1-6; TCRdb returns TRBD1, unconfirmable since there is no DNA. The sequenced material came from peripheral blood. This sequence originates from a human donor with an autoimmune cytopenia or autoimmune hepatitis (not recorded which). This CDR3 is CASSYSGGYYNSPLHF.